The rows below give T cell receptor beta chains drawn from one sample of a study of CD8 T cells in ankylosing spondylitis. One entry per CDR3 protein, called by TCRdb with MiXCR from the 5' RACE reads. The data show around 300,000 distinct CDR3 sequences, roughly 14% seen once. Source material: blood, either unsorted or a sorted T cell fraction (not recorded which). The receptors here all came from a male donor with ankylosing spondylitis or in good health (not recorded which). Each CDR3 is given with its conserved first and last residue. The D gene is left open where the match is weak. Size tells how often a clone was seen (once, few, many) or the class of an expanded clone, and some rows leave it out.

D | J | size | V | DNA | CDR3
TRBD2 | TRBJ2-1 | - | TRBV18 | TGTGCCAGCTCATCGGGCGGGGGGGCCCCCCCGAATGAGCAGTTCTTC | CASSSGGGAPPNEQFF
- | TRBJ2-7 | few | TRBV25-1 | TGTGCCAGCAGTGAATGGGGAGGAAGGGCGGCCTACGAGCAGTACTTC | CASSEWGGRAAYEQYF
TRBD2 | TRBJ2-1 | - | TRBV9 | TGTGCCAGCAGCGTAGGGGCGACAACACTAGCGCCTGAGCAGTTCTTC | CASSVGATTLAPEQFF
TRBD2 | TRBJ2-7 | few | TRBV4-1 | TGCGCCAGCACCTCACTAGCGGGAGATCAATACGAGCAGTACTTC | CASTSLAGDQYEQYF
- | TRBJ1-6 | - | TRBV7-9 | TGTGCCAGCAGCTTAAAGGGCGCTCCCCTCCACTTT | CASSLKGAPLHF
- | TRBJ2-6 | - | TRBV6-6 | TGTGCCAGTTGTTCTGGGGCCAACGTCCTGACTTTC | CASCSGANVLTF
- | TRBJ2-7 | few | TRBV20-1 | TGCAGTGCTAGATCCCCGCGGCCCAGCGGAGCCTACGAGCAGTACTTC | CSARSPRPSGAYEQYF
TRBD2 | TRBJ2-5 | - | TRBV12-3/TRBV12-4 | TGTGCCAGCACCCTCCTTAGCGGGCAAGAGACCCAGTACTTC | CASTLLSGQETQYF
- | TRBJ2-3 | few | TRBV6-4 | TGTGCCAGCAGTGACGAGACAGTTGACACAGATACGCAGTATTTT | CASSDETVDTDTQYF
- | TRBJ2-3 | few | TRBV11-2 | TGTGCCAGCAGCTTCCGGGACGGAGATACGCAGTATTTT | CASSFRDGDTQYF
- | TRBJ1-2 | few | TRBV12-3/TRBV12-4 | TGTGCCAGCAGCCCCTCCCTCGGGACGGCGGCCACCAACTATGGCTACACCTTC | CASSPSLGTAATNYGYTF
TRBD2 | TRBJ2-1 | - | TRBV7-8 | TGTGCCAGCAGCCTGACTAGCGGGAGTGTATACTCCTACAATGAGCAGTTCTTC | CASSLTSGSVYSYNEQFF
- | TRBJ2-7 | - | TRBV5-1 | TGCGCCAGCAGCTTGGACTATGGCAAGGGGATCGACGAGCAGTACTTC | CASSLDYGKGIDEQYF
TRBD1 | TRBJ2-2 | - | TRBV5-5 | TGTGCCAGCAGCTCCCCAGGGGGCGCGAGAACCGGGGAGCTGTTTTTT | CASSSPGGARTGELFF
- | TRBJ1-1 | few | TRBV5-1 | TGCGCCAGCAGCTCCACGCTTACTGGGGACACTGAAGCTTTCTTT | CASSSTLTGDTEAFF
TRBD1 | TRBJ2-7 | few | TRBV5-1 | TGCGCCAGCAGCCCCGGGACAGTGGGCTACGAGCAGTACTTC | CASSPGTVGYEQYF
TRBD1 | TRBJ1-1 | - | TRBV25-1 | TGTGCCAGCAAAGGAACCGGGGGAACAGGGGTAGCTTTCTTT | CASKGTGGTGVAFF
TRBD2 | TRBJ2-2 | few | TRBV5-1 | TGCGCCAGCAGCTTTTGGACTAGCGGGGGGTCCTACACCGGGGAGCTGTTTTTT | CASSFWTSGGSYTGELFF
TRBD1 | TRBJ2-3 | few | TRBV7-8 | TGTGCCAGCAGCTTAGGAGGGACAGGATTCACAGATACGCAGTATTTT | CASSLGGTGFTDTQYF
TRBD1 | TRBJ2-1 | - | TRBV7-9 | TGTGCCAGCAGCTTAATAAGGGGGCCCAATGAGCAGTTCTTC | CASSLIRGPNEQFF
TRBD1 | TRBJ2-7 | - | TRBV7-2 | TGTGCCAGCAGCTCCGGAGGGGACAGGGGGTTGGGCAAGCAGTACTTC | CASSSGGDRGLGKQYF
- | TRBJ1-4 | - | TRBV5-1 | TGCGCCAGCAGGTTACAGGGATCCTCGGGGGAAAAACTGTTTTTT | CASRLQGSSGEKLFF
TRBD2 | TRBJ2-5 | few | TRBV4-1 | TGCGCCAGCAGCCTGGACGTAGCGGGAGCTTCAGAGACCCAGTACTTC | CASSLDVAGASETQYF
TRBD1 | TRBJ1-1 | few | TRBV3-1 | TGTGCCAGCAGCGAACAGGGGTTCGGAACAGCTTTCTTT | CASSEQGFGTAFF
TRBD1 | TRBJ2-1 | - | TRBV12-3/TRBV12-4 | TGTGCCAGCAGTGGGCTCGGGACAGGGGGCTACAATGAGCAGTTCTTC | CASSGLGTGGYNEQFF
TRBD2 | TRBJ2-1 | - | TRBV4-2 | TGTGCCAGCAGCCAAGAAAAGACTAGCGGATACAATGAGCAGTTCTTC | CASSQEKTSGYNEQFF
TRBD1 | TRBJ1-2 | many | TRBV12-3/TRBV12-4 | TGTGCCAGCAGTTTGGACAGGTTCAACTATGGCTACACCTTC | CASSLDRFNYGYTF
- | TRBJ1-1 | few | TRBV12-3/TRBV12-4 | TGTGCCAGCACCCAATGGGCGGGTACTGAAGCTTTCTTT | CASTQWAGTEAFF
- | TRBJ1-5 | few | TRBV20-1 | TGCAGTGCTAGCCTTATGGGGGGGTCGCAGCCCCAGCATTTT | CSASLMGGSQPQHF
- | TRBJ2-2 | - | TRBV4-1 | TGCGCCAGCAGCCTTGGGACTTCGGGGGCCGGGGAGCTGTTTTTT | CASSLGTSGAGELFF
- | TRBJ1-1 | many | TRBV20-1 | TGCAGTCCACTGTCGGCTAGCAACACTGAAGCTTTCTTT | CSPLSASNTEAFF
- | TRBJ1-5 | many | TRBV12-3/TRBV12-4 | TGTGCCACAAAAGGGGAGGATCAGCCCCAGCATTTT | CATKGEDQPQHF
TRBD2 | TRBJ2-1 | few | TRBV14 | TGTGCCAGCAGCCAGGCGCGCGGGAGAAGCGGTGAGCAGTTCTTC | CASSQARGRSGEQFF
TRBD2 | TRBJ2-7 | few | TRBV5-5 | TGTGCCAGCAGCTTGACTAGCGGGACGGGCGAGCAGTACTTC | CASSLTSGTGEQYF
- | TRBJ1-2 | many | TRBV10-3 | TGTGCCATCAGTGAGTCTGCCCGGGAACACTATGGCTACACCTTC | CAISESAREHYGYTF
TRBD1 | TRBJ1-2 | few | TRBV6-1 | TGTGCCAGCATTGGAACTAGTCCAAGAGACAGGGGTGGATATGGCTACACCTTC | CASIGTSPRDRGGYGYTF
- | TRBJ1-2 | - | TRBV5-5 | TGTGCCAGCAGCTCAGATACCGGGACGGCCTTATGGGGAGGCTACACCTTC | CASSSDTGTALWGGYTF
- | TRBJ2-3 | many | TRBV7-2 | TGTGCCAGCAGCCCCGCCTCGGGACGAGATACGCAGTATTTT | CASSPASGRDTQYF
- | TRBJ1-2 | - | TRBV12-3/TRBV12-4 | TGTGCCAGCAGTCTTGTCGGGCCCCAATATGGCTACACCTTC | CASSLVGPQYGYTF
- | TRBJ1-1 | few | TRBV7-2 | TGTGCCAGCAGCTCTACCTACGGGGGGAGCACTGAAGCTTTCTTT | CASSSTYGGSTEAFF
- | TRBJ2-1 | few | TRBV5-1 | TGCGCCAGCAGCCCCGGCCGGTATGAGCAGTTCTTC | CASSPGRYEQFF
TRBD2 | TRBJ2-7 | - | TRBV7-8 | TGTGCCAGCAGCTTAGCAGAGCGGGGCTCCTACGAGCAGTACTTC | CASSLAERGSYEQYF
- | TRBJ2-7 | - | TRBV5-1 | TGCGCCAGCAGCTTGCTAGGGACTCCCCTCGAAGGCACCTACGAGCAGTACTTC | CASSLLGTPLEGTYEQYF
- | TRBJ2-3 | many | TRBV5-1 | TGCGCCAGCGTGGAGGCAGGGCGCACCAATACGCAGTATTTT | CASVEAGRTNTQYF
- | TRBJ2-1 | many | TRBV5-1 | TGCGCCAGCAGCTTGCCCCAGGGGTCCTACAATGAGCAGTTCTTC | CASSLPQGSYNEQFF
- | TRBJ2-3 | - | TRBV12-5 | TGTGCTAGTGGACCCAGGGCAGCAGATACGCAGTATTTT | CASGPRAADTQYF
TRBD1 | TRBJ1-2 | few | TRBV12-3/TRBV12-4 | TGTGCCAGCGCACAGACAGGGTTGGATTCTCGAGGCTACACCTTC | CASAQTGLDSRGYTF